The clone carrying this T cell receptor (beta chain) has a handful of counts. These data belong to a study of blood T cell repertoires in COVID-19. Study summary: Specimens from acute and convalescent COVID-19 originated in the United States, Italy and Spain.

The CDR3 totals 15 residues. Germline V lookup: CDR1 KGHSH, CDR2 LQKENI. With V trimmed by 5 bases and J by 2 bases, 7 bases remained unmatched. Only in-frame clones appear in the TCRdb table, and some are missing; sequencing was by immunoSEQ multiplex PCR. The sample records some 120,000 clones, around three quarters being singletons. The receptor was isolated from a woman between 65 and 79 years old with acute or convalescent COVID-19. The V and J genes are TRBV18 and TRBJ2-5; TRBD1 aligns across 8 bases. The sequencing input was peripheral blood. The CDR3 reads CASSSTGAKQETQYF. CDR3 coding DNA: TGTGCCAGCTCATCGACAGGGGCGAAGCAAGAGACCCAGTACTTC.